The subject of this entry is one T cell receptor beta chain. The antigen remains undetermined. These data belong to a study of T cell responses to AZD1222 COVID-19 vaccine. Regarding the study as a whole: Mostly white British, mostly female donors; authors suggested clonal diversity may be underestimated. Variant regions that are unmutated are reportedly the target of nearly half of spike-specific TCRs.

Some clones are missing from TCRdb's copy, which holds only in-frame ones; the method was immunoSEQ multiplex PCR. The sample includes 120,000 or so clones, 80% to 90% seen only once; the top ten take over 8.5%. The receptor's source is an adult in good health. The sequenced sample was peripheral blood, obtained on day 0 of MenACWY control vaccination.

The CDR3 nucleotides are TGTGCCAGCAGCTTAGTGGCTAGCGTTAATGAGCAGTTCTTC. This translates into CASSLVASVNEQFF. The rearrangement joins TRBV11-3 to TRBJ2-1; TRBD2 might be the D (6 bases). Germline CDR1 reads SGHNT; CDR2 reads YENEEA. The CDR3 runs to 14 residues. V lost 1 base to trimming and J lost 7 bases, with 11 bases between them.